This T cell receptor (beta chain) was recorded in a study of liver allograft versus peripheral blood T cells. Overall study context: Comparisons were made between T cell receptor repertoires found in transplanted livers and those circulating in recipients' peripheral blood.

Points from the study as a whole: Reportedly, the T cell receptor repertoires present inside liver allografts differed from those in peripheral blood.

Sample share makes this clonotype medium-sized. Antigen specificity is unknown. TCRdb independently ran MiXCR on the reads; one entry per CDR3 protein. The sample has 7,000 to 9,500 distinct CDR3 sequences, 15% to 20% seen once. This sequence originates from a human patient who had a liver transplant. These T cells may partly come from the graft donor.

CDR3 bases: TGTGCCACCAGTGGTCTAGCGTACAATGAGCAGTTCTTC. This translates into CATSGLAYNEQFF. The rearrangement links TRBV24-1 to TRBJ2-1; possibly TRBD2 for D (6 bases). Trimming left V 5 bases short and J 4 bases short, with 8 bases between. CDR3 length equals 13 residues. CDR1 and CDR2 from the germline V gene are KGHDR and SFDVKD.